The 17 T cell receptor beta chains presented below share a single source sample, sequenced in a study of blood T cell repertoires in COVID-19. The table came from immunoSEQ multiplex PCR; TCRdb's copy has only in-frame clones and leaves some out. Among over 150,000 clones listed, about 88% were seen once. The sample was peripheral blood. The origin of the receptors is a middle-aged man with COVID-19, enrolled during active disease.

V is TRBV24-1 and J is TRBJ2-1; possible D gene TRBD2, 6 bases. Germline V gives CDR1 KGHDR, CDR2 SFDVKD. V was pared by 4 bases and J by 4 bases, with 13 bases between. This CDR3 comprises 15 residues. This CDR3 reads CATSESGSTYNEQFF. In DNA, the CDR3 is TGTGCCACCAGTGAGTCCGGGAGCACATACAATGAGCAGTTCTTC.

The J gene is TRBJ2-3, the V gene TRBV2; 9 bases agree with TRBD2. Trimming took 9 bases from V and 0 from J; bases not matched to a gene: 13. The germline V gene has CDR1 SNHLY and CDR2 FYNNEI. The CDR3 covers 17 residues. In nucleotides, the CDR3 is TGTGCCAGTCCCCTTTTGATAGCGGGAGTTAGCACAGATACGCAGTATTTT. Encoded protein: CASPLLIAGVSTDTQYF.

This clone has only one observation. V usage is TRBV5-1 and J usage is TRBJ2-7, with 7 bases matching TRBD1. Germline trimming cut 1 base from V and 7 bases from J; bases unmatched to any gene: 8. CDR3 length: 14 amino acids. From germline, CDR1 is SGHRS and CDR2 YFSETQ. The chain's CDR3 is CASSLSTGAPEQYF. DNA of the CDR3: TGCGCCAGCAGCTTGAGTACAGGGGCACCGGAGCAGTACTTC.

V gene TRBV7-2 combines with J gene TRBJ2-3; tentatively, D is TRBD2 (5 bases). Per the germline V gene, CDR1 is SGHTA and CDR2 is FQGNSA. V lost 1 base to trimming and J lost 0 bases, with 8 bases between them. The CDR3 is made up of 15 amino acids. The DNA of the CDR3 is TGTGCCAGCAGCTTAGTGCGGACTAGCACAGATACGCAGTATTTT. Translated: CASSLVRTSTDTQYF.

The gene calls are TRBV28 and TRBJ2-7, with D unclear. The CDR3 is 15 amino acids. The germline CDR1 and CDR2 sequences are MDHEN and SYDVKM. Trimming took off 4 bases at V and 1 base at J, with 14 bases between the two ends. CDR3 sequence (DNA): TGTGCCAGCAGTTCCACACCGACTGGGTCCTACGAGCAGTACTTC. Protein sequence: CASSSTPTGSYEQYF. The variable domain in full, with the rest retrieved from reference TRBV28 and TRBJ2-7, is DVKVTQSSRYLVKRTGEKVFLECVQDMDHENMFWYRQDPGLGLRLIYFSYDVKMKEKGDIPEGYSVSREKKERFSLILESASTNQTSMYLCASSSTPTGSYEQYFGPGTRLTVT.

The chain has TRBV9 and TRBJ2-7; 11 bases are a match to TRBD1. Germline lookup yields CDR1 SGDLS and CDR2 YYNGEE. The junction had 4 bases not matched to a gene; V was cut back by 0 bases and J by 5 bases. The CDR3 extends over 15 amino acids. CDR3 coding DNA: TGTGCCAGCAGCGTAGAGGGACAGGGGGGCCACGAGCAGTACTTC. This encodes CASSVEGQGGHEQYF.

The V and J genes are TRBV7-8 and TRBJ1-4; D call uncertain. This CDR3 is built from 14 residues. V lost 3 bases, J lost 4 bases, and 9 bases lay in between. Germline V gives CDR1 SGHVS, CDR2 FQNEAQ. The CDR3 DNA sequence: TGTGCCAGCAGCTTTTCCGGGAATAATGAAAAACTGTTTTTT. Translation: CASSFSGNNEKLFF.

The CDR3 reads CASSVQGSETQYF. As DNA, the CDR3 is TGTGCCAGCAGCGTACAGGGGTCAGAGACCCAGTACTTC. The chain employs TRBV7-2 and TRBJ2-5, with 7 bases that match TRBD1. CDR1 SGHTA and CDR2 FQGNSA come from the germline V gene. V lost 5 bases, J lost 4 bases, and 4 bases stayed unmatched. The CDR3 runs 13 residues.

The rearrangement links TRBV13 to TRBJ1-4; 9 nucleotides agree with TRBD1. CDR1 is PRHDT and CDR2 is FYEKMQ in the germline V gene (reference sequence). J was trimmed by 8 bases and V by 0 bases; bases with no gene match: 4. The CDR3 consists of 15 residues. The CDR3 loop is CASSLGVTGGEKLFF. The CDR3 DNA follows: TGTGCCAGCAGCTTAGGTGTGACAGGGGGGGAAAAACTGTTTTTT.

In DNA, the CDR3 is TGTGCCAGCAGCTCGCTGACAGGGGGGAATGAAAAACTGTTTTTT. Its protein is CASSSLTGGNEKLFF. The chain uses TRBV7-9 and TRBJ1-4, with 9 bases that match TRBD1. The CDR3 spans 15 residues. Germline V lookup: CDR1 SEHNR, CDR2 FQNEAQ (reference sequence). Trimming cost V 4 bases and J 5 bases; bases outside gene matches: 5. Full variable domain (outside the CDR3, taken from reference TRBV7-9 and TRBJ1-4): DTGVSQNPRHKITKRGQNVTFRCDPISEHNRLYWYRQTLGQGPEFLTYFQNEAQLEKSRLLSDRFSAERPKGSFSTLEIQRTEQGDSAMYLCASSSLTGGNEKLFFGSGTQLSVL.

The chain uses TRBV5-1 and TRBJ2-3; D is perhaps TRBD2 (6 bases). CDR3 length: 15 amino acids. The V gene's germline CDR1 is SGHRS and CDR2 YFSETQ. The V end lost 3 bases, the J end lost 4 bases, and 15 bases lay between the germline ends. The chain's CDR3 is CASSSAAWRADTQYF. The CDR3 DNA reads as TGCGCCAGCAGCTCGGCGGCCTGGAGGGCAGATACGCAGTATTTT.

V and J are TRBV30 and TRBJ2-2; perhaps TRBD2 as D (6 bases). The V gene's germline CDR1 is GTSNPN and CDR2 SVGIG (reference sequence). With 1 base removed from V and 3 bases from J, the gap between germline ends came to 18 bases. The CDR3 runs 17 residues. CDR3 nucleotides: TGTGCCTGGAGTGCAACCAGGAGGGACTGGTACACCGGGGAGCTGTTTTTT. It yields the protein CAWSATRRDWYTGELFF.

This sequence joins TRBV6-5 and TRBJ1-1; D not certain. Deletions cut 6 bases from V and 6 bases from J, with 8 bases between. Germline V gene data show CDR1 as MNHEY and CDR2 as SVGAGI. The CDR3 spans 11 residues. Written as DNA, the CDR3 is TGTGCCAGCAGCCAGGATTCTGAAGCTTTCTTT. It encodes CASSQDSEAFF.

The chain is built from TRBV29-1 and TRBJ2-7, with TRBD1 as a possible D gene (6 bases). Germline assignment: CDR1 SQVTM and CDR2 ANQGSEA. CDR3 size: 14 residues. The ends were cut back, 5 bases at V and 2 bases at J, with 16 bases in the middle. CDR3 sequence: CSVLNREFPYEQYF. As DNA, the CDR3 is TGCAGCGTTTTAAACAGGGAATTTCCCTACGAGCAGTACTTC.

The CDR3 bases are TGCGCCAGCAGCTCAGGGGCAGAGAACACTGAAGCTTTCTTT. Amino acids: CASSSGAENTEAFF. The chain links TRBV5-1 to TRBJ1-1, with D possibly being TRBD1 (6 bases). V was trimmed by 3 bases and J by 1 base, leaving 10 bases between them. Germline values: CDR1 SGHRS, CDR2 YFSETQ. This CDR3 contains 14 residues.

CDR3 residues: CSVRQGTFGGYTF. The CDR3 DNA follows: TGCAGCGTTAGACAGGGGACGTTTGGCGGCTACACCTTC. The chain links TRBV29-1 to TRBJ1-2, with TRBD1 identical over 8 bases. Trimming cost V 5 bases and J 8 bases; bases outside gene matches: 10. CDR1 and CDR2 (germline): SQVTM, ANQGSEA. The CDR3 consists of 13 residues.

This clone was seen once. The chain links TRBV4-3 to TRBJ1-6; D not certain. The germline V gene encodes CDR1 LGHNA and CDR2 YSLEER. The CDR3 sequence is 17 residues long. Trimming shortened V by 0 bases and J by 6 bases, and 15 bases separated the two germline ends. CDR3 amino acids: CASSQDITGLSNSPLHF. The CDR3 DNA is TGCGCCAGCAGCCAAGATATAACGGGTTTAAGTAATTCACCCCTCCACTTT.